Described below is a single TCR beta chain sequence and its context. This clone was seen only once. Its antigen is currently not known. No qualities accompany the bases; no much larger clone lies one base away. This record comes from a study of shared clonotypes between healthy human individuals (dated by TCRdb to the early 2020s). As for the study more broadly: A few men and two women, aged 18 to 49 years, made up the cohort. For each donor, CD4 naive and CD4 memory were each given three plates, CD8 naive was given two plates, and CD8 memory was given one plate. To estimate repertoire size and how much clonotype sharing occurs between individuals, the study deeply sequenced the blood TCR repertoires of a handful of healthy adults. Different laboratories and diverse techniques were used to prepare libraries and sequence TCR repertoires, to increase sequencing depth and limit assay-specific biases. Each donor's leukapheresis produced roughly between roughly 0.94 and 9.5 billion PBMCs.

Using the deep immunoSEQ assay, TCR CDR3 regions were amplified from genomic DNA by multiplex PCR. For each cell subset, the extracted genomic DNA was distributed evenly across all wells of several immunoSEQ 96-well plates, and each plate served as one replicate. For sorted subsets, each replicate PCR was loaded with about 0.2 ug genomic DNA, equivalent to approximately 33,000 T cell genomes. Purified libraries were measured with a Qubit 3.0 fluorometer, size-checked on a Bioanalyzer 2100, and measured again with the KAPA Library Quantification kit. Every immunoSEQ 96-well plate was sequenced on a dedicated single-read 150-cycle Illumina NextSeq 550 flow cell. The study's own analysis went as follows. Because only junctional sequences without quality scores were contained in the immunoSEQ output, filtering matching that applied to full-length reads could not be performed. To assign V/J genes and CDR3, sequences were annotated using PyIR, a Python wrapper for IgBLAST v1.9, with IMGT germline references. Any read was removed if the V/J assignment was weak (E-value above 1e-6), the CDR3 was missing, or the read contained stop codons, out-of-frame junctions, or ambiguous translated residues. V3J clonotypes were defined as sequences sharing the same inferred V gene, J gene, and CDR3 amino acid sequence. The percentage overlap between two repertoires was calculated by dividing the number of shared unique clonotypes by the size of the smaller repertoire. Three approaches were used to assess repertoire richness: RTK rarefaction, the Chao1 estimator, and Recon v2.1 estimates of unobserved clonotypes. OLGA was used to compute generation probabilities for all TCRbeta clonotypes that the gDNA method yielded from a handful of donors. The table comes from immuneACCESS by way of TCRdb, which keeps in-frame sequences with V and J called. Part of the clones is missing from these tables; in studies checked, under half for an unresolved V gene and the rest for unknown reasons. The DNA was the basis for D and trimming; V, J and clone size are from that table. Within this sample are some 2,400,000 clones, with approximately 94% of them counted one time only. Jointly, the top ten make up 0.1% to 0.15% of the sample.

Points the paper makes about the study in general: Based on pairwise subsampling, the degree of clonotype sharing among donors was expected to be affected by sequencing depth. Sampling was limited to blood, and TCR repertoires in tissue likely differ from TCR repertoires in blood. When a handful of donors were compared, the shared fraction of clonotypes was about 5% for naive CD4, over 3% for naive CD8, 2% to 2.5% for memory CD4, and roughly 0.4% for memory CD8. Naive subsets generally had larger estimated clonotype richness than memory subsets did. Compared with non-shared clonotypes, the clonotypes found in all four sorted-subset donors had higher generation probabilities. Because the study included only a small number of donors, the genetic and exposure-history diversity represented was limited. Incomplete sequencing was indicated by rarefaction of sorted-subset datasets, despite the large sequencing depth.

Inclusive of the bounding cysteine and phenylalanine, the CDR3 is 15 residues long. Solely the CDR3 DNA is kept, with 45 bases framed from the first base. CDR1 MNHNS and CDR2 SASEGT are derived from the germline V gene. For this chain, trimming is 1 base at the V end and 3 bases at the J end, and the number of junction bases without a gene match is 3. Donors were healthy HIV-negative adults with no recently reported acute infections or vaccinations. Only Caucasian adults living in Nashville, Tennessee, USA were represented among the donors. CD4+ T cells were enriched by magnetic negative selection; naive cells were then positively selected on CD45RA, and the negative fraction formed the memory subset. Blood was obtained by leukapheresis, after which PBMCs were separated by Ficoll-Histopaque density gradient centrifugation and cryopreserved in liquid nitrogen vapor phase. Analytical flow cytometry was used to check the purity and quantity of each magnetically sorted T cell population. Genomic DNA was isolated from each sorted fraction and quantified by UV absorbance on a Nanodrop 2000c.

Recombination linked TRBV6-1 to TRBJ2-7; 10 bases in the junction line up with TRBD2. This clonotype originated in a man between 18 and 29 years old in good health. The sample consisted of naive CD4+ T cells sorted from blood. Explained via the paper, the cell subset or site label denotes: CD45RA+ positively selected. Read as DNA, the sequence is TGTGCCAGCAGTGAAGTACTAGCGGGAAACTACGAGCAGTACTTC. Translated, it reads CASSEVLAGNYEQYF.